The 6 T cell receptor beta chains reported below all come from one sample, sequenced in a study of T-cell reconstitution after alpha-beta-depleted transplantation in children. TCRbeta library preparation incorporated unique molecular identifiers. TCRdb reprocessed the PCR reads with MiXCR, giving one entry per CDR3 protein. This table has hundreds of thousands of distinct CDR3 sequences, 15% to 20% appearing once. The starting material was PBMCs, mostly from graft donor cells, obtained 360 days after TCRalphabeta/CD19-depleted stem cell transplant. Receptors were obtained from a boy younger than two who had a stem cell transplant for Wiskott-Aldrich syndrome, so the T cells may come from the graft donor.

This clonotype has only a few counts. The chain recombines TRBV24-1 with TRBJ1-5; possible D gene TRBD1, 5 bases. Germline assignment: CDR1 KGHDR and CDR2 SFDVKD. Trimming removed 4 bases at V and 2 bases at J, with 11 bases between. The CDR3 spans 15 residues. The CDR3 coding sequence is TGTGCCACCAGTGAATCAGGGAGGGGCAATCAGCCCCAGCATTTT. Translation: CATSESGRGNQPQHF.

This clonotype was detected a few times. The chain combines TRBV12-3 or TRBV12-4 with TRBJ1-1; D uncertain. The CDR3 has 14 amino acids. With 2 bases removed from V and 0 bases from J, the gap between germline ends came to 7 bases. The CDR3 coding sequence is TGTGCCAGCAGTTTATTCCCTTTGAACACTGAAGCTTTCTTT. Translating it yields CASSLFPLNTEAFF.

There are a few counts of this clonotype. This rearrangement joins TRBV6-6 to TRBJ2-1; D is ambiguous. The CDR3 spans 13 residues. The germline V and J ends were trimmed by 6 bases and 4 bases, with 10 bases remaining between them. CDR1 and CDR2 from the germline V gene are MNHNY and SVGAGI (reference sequence). CDR3 in DNA: TGTGCCAGCAGAGTAATTGGGTACAATGAGCAGTTCTTC. Residues: CASRVIGYNEQFF.

The chain employs TRBV4-3 and TRBJ2-3; D might be TRBD1 (6 bases). The CDR3 loop spans 14 amino acids. Trimming cost V 1 base and J 2 bases, with 7 bases left between them. Germline values: CDR1 LGHNA, CDR2 YSLEER. The CDR3 region has the DNA TGCGCCAGCAGCCAAGGGACAGCCACAGATACGCAGTATTTT. Its protein product is CASSQGTATDTQYF.

For this clonotype: Since a much larger clone is just one base distant, this may be a read error. Here the CDR3 reads CSSRDRLAGSETQYF. The CDR3 nucleotides are TGCAGTTCTAGAGATAGGCTAGCGGGAAGTGAGACCCAGTACTTC. V is TRBV20-1 and J is TRBJ2-5; the match to TRBD2 covers 9 bases. Germline V gene sequence: CDR1 DFQATT, CDR2 SNEGSKA (reference sequence). The CDR3 is 15 residues long.

The V call is TRBV5-1, the J call TRBJ2-3, with TRBD2 matching over 13 bases. The CDR3 extends over 16 amino acids. The trim removed 2 bases at V and 2 bases at J, leaving 2 bases unmatched. CDR1 is SGHRS, CDR2 YFSETQ, per germline. CDR3: CASSLGTSGNTDTQYF. The CDR3 coding sequence is TGCGCCAGCAGCTTAGGGACTAGCGGGAACACAGATACGCAGTATTTT.